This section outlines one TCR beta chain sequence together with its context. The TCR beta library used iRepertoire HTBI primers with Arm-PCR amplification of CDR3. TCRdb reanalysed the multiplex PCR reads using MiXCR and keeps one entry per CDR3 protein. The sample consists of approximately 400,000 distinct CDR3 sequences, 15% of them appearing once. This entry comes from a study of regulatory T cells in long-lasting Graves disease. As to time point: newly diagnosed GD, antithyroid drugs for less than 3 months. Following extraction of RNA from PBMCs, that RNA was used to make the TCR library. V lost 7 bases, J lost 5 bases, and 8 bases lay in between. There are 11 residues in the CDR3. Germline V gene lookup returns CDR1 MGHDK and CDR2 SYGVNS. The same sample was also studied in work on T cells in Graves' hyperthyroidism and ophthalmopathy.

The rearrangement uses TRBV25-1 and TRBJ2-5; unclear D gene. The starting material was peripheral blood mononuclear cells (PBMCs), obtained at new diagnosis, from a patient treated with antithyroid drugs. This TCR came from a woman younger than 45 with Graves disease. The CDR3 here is CASTSLETQYF. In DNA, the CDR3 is TGTGCCAGCACCTCCCTGGAGACCCAGTACTTC.